Listed below are T cell receptor beta chains from one sample, sequenced in a study of neurological immune-mediated disorders. TCRdb analysed the 5' RACE reads with MiXCR anew, one entry per CDR3 protein. The data show tens of thousands of distinct CDR3 sequences, 3.5% to 4.5% seen once. Sequencing was carried out using PBMCs. The receptors derive from a woman between 45 and 60 years old with multiple sclerosis. Each CDR3 is given with its conserved first and last residue. The D gene is left open where the match is weak. The size field is filled for only some rows; it gives once, few, many or a size class.

many	TRBV10-3	TRBJ2-7	-	CAIRSGPYEQYF	TGTGCCATCAGATCCGGGCCCTACGAGCAGTACTTC
many	TRBV4-3	TRBJ1-2	-	CASSHVGAGSYGYTF	TGCGCCAGCAGCCACGTCGGGGCAGGGAGCTATGGCTACACCTTC
many	TRBV20-1	TRBJ2-1	-	CSASVLYEQFF	TGCAGTGCTAGCGTGCTCTATGAGCAGTTCTTC
many	TRBV9	TRBJ2-1	-	CASSEGGGSSSYNEQFF	TGTGCCAGCAGCGAGGGGGGCGGGAGCAGCTCCTACAATGAGCAGTTCTTC
many	TRBV5-4	TRBJ2-1	TRBD2	CASSWGSGNYNEQFF	TGTGCCAGCAGCTGGGGTAGCGGGAATTACAATGAGCAGTTCTTC
many	TRBV20-1	TRBJ1-3	-	CSARTVSGNTIYF	TGCAGTGCCCGGACAGTCTCTGGAAACACCATATATTTT
many	TRBV12-3/TRBV12-4	TRBJ2-7	-	CASKRSQGSYEQYF	TGTGCCAGCAAGCGGAGTCAGGGGTCCTACGAGCAGTACTTC
many	TRBV10-3	TRBJ2-5	TRBD1	CATQQGRETQYF	TGTGCCACTCAACAGGGGCGCGAGACCCAGTACTTC
few	TRBV2	TRBJ2-2	TRBD1	CASRRDRGDTGELFF	TGTGCCAGCAGACGGGACAGGGGGGACACCGGGGAGCTGTTTTTT
many	TRBV12-3/TRBV12-4	TRBJ1-2	-	CASSQAPKYYGYTF	TGTGCCAGCAGTCAAGCACCTAAGTACTATGGCTACACCTTC
many	TRBV7-2	TRBJ1-3	-	CASSLGTNLGNTIYF	TGTGCCAGCAGCCTTGGGACAAACCTTGGAAACACCATATATTTT
-	TRBV18	TRBJ2-1	-	CASSPRGGADNEQFF	TGTGCCAGCTCTCCAAGGGGGGGAGCGGACAATGAGCAGTTCTTC
many	TRBV30	TRBJ2-6	-	CAWSYYGANVLTF	TGTGCCTGGAGTTATTATGGGGCCAACGTCCTGACTTTC
many	TRBV6-2/TRBV6-3	TRBJ1-5	-	CASTSGWQPQHF	TGTGCCAGCACCTCTGGTTGGCAGCCCCAGCATTTT
many	TRBV9	TRBJ2-1	TRBD2	CASSSRASGIGAYNEQFF	TGTGCCAGCAGCTCAAGGGCTAGCGGGATCGGAGCCTACAATGAGCAGTTCTTC
many	TRBV5-1	TRBJ2-1	-	CASSSNPGNNEQFF	TGCGCCAGCAGCTCCAACCCGGGAAACAATGAGCAGTTCTTC
many	TRBV3-1	TRBJ2-7	TRBD2	CASSPGLAVYEQYF	TGTGCCAGCAGCCCCGGACTAGCGGTCTACGAGCAGTACTTC
many	TRBV6-5	TRBJ1-2	-	CASSLTGFYGYTF	TGTGCCAGCAGCCTAACAGGGTTCTATGGCTACACCTTC
many	TRBV5-1	TRBJ2-3	TRBD2	CASSFTAGATDTQYF	TGCGCCAGCAGCTTCACAGCGGGAGCAACAGATACGCAGTATTTT
many	TRBV7-2	TRBJ2-7	TRBD1	CASSFVRGSYEQYF	TGTGCCAGCAGCTTCGTCAGGGGGTCTTACGAGCAGTACTTC
many	TRBV20-1	TRBJ2-5	-	CSARVPGRQETQYF	TGCAGTGCTAGAGTTCCGGGCCGCCAAGAGACCCAGTACTTC
many	TRBV29-1	TRBJ2-7	TRBD2	CSVRGIGFYEQYF	TGCAGCGTGCGGGGGATCGGTTTCTACGAGCAGTACTTC
many	TRBV11-2	TRBJ2-5	-	CASSLLVGETQYF	TGTGCCAGCAGCTTACTGGTCGGGGAGACCCAGTACTTC
many	TRBV29-1	TRBJ2-7	TRBD1	CSVEGDRGKYEQYF	TGCAGCGTTGAGGGGGACAGAGGCAAATACGAGCAGTACTTC
many	TRBV7-2	TRBJ2-1	-	CASSLDSGAYNEQFF	TGTGCCAGCAGCTTAGATAGCGGAGCGTACAATGAGCAGTTCTTC
many	TRBV7-2	TRBJ2-5	-	CASSLREQETQYF	TGTGCCAGCAGCTTAAGGGAGCAAGAGACCCAGTACTTC
many	TRBV7-2	TRBJ1-6	-	CASSLELRRSPLHF	TGTGCCAGCAGCTTAGAGTTGAGGCGTTCACCCCTCCACTTT
many	TRBV6-6	TRBJ1-1	-	CASWGRLNTEAFF	TGTGCCAGTTGGGGGCGGTTGAACACTGAAGCTTTCTTT
few	TRBV12-3/TRBV12-4	TRBJ1-1	-	CASSFSGGGRRNTEAFF	TGTGCCAGCAGTTTTAGCGGGGGGGGGCGGAGGAACACTGAAGCTTTCTTT
many	TRBV12-3/TRBV12-4	TRBJ1-6	TRBD1	CASSRTGTGSPLNF	TGTGCCAGCAGTAGGACAGGGACGGGTTCACCCCTCAACTTT
many	TRBV20-1	TRBJ2-7	-	CSAFGTYEQYF	TGCAGTGCATTCGGGACCTACGAGCAGTACTTC
many	TRBV7-2	TRBJ2-7	TRBD2	CASSPLTSGNYEQYF	TGTGCCAGCAGCCCACTTACTAGCGGCAACTACGAGCAGTACTTC
few	TRBV7-8	TRBJ2-7	TRBD2	CASSLGDSGTYEQYF	TGTGCCAGCAGCTTGGGTGATAGCGGGACCTACGAGCAGTACTTC
many	TRBV20-1	TRBJ2-1	-	CSARVPLTGQFYNEQFF	TGCAGTGCTAGGGTCCCATTGACGGGGCAATTTTACAATGAGCAGTTCTTC
many	TRBV4-1	TRBJ1-1	TRBD1	CASSQGTGDLAFF	TGCGCCAGCAGCCAAGGGACAGGGGACTTAGCTTTCTTT
many	TRBV4-2	TRBJ2-1	TRBD2	CASSQDPAGGSYNEQFF	TGTGCCAGCAGCCAAGATCCGGCGGGAGGATCCTACAATGAGCAGTTCTTC
many	TRBV5-1	TRBJ2-5	-	CASSFGGAKETQYF	TGCGCCAGCAGCTTTGGAGGGGCGAAAGAGACCCAGTACTTC